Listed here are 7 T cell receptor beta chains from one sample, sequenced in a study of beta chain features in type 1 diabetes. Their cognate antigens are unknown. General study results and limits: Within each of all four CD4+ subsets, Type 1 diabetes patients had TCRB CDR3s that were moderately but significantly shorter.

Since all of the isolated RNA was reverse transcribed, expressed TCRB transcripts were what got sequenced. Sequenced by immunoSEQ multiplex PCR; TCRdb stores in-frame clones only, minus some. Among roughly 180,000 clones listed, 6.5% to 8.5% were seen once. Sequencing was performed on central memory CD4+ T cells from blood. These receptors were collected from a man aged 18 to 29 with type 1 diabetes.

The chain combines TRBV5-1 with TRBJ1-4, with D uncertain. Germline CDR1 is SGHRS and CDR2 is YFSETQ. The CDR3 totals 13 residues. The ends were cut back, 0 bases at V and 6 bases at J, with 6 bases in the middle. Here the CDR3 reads CASSLEAHEKLFF. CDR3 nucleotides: TGCGCCAGCAGCTTGGAAGCGCATGAAAAACTGTTTTTT.

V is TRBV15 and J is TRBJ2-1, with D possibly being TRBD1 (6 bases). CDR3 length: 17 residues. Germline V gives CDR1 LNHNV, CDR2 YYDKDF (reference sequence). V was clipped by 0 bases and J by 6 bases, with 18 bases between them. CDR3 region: CATSREGGRGHRNEQFF. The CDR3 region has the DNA TGTGCCACCAGCAGAGAAGGGGGTAGGGGTCACCGCAATGAGCAGTTCTTC.

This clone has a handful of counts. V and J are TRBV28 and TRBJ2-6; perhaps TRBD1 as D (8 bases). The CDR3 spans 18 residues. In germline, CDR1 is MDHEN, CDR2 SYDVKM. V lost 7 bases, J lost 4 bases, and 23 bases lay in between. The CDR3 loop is CASNLGSRGRGGANVLTF. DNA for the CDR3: TGTGCCAGCAACCTGGGAAGCAGGGGGCGGGGGGGGGCCAACGTCCTGACTTTC.

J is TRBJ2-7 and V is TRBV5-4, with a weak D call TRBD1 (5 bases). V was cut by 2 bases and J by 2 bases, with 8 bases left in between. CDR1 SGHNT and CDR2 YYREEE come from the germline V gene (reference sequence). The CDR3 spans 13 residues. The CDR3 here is CASSFQGPYEQYF. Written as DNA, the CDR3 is TGTGCCAGCAGCTTTCAGGGTCCCTACGAGCAGTACTTC.

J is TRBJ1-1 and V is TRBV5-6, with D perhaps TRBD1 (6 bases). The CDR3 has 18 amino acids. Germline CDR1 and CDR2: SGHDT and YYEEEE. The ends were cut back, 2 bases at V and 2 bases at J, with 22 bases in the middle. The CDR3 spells CASSFLSEQGIYNTEAFF. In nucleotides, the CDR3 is TGTGCCAGCAGCTTCCTTTCTGAACAGGGAATCTATAACACTGAAGCTTTCTTT.

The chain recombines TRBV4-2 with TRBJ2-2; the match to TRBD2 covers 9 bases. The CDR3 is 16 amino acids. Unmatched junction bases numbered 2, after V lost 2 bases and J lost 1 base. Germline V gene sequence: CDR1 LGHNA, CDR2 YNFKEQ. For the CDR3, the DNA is TGTGCCAGCAGCCAATATAGCGGGGGGAACACCGGGGAGCTGTTTTTT. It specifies CASSQYSGGNTGELFF.

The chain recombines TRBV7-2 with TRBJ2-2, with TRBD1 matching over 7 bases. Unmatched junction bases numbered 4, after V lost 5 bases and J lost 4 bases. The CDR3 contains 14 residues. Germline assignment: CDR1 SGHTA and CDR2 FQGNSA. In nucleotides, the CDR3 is TGTGCCAGCAGCCCCAGGGGGTTCACCGGGGAGCTGTTTTTT. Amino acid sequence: CASSPRGFTGELFF.